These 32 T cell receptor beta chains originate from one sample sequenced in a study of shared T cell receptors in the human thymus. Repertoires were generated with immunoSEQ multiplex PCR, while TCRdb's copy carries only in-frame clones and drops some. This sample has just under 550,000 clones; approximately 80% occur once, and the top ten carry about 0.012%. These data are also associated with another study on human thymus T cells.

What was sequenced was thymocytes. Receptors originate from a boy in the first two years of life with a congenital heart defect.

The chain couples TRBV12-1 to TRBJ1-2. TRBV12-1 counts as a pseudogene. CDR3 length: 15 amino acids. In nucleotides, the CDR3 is TGTGCCAGCAGCTCCCCGGGACTCCCTCGTTGGGGCTACACCTTC. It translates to CASSSPGLPRWGYTF.

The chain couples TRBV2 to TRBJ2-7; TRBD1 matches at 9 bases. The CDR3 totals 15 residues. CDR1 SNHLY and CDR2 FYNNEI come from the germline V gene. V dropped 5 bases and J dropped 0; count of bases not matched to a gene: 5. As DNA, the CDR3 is TGTGCCAGCAGTACACCGGACAGGGGCTCCTACGAGCAGTACTTC. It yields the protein CASSTPDRGSYEQYF. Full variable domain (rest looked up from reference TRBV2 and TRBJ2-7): EPEVTQTPSHQVTQMGQEVILRCVPISNHLYFYWYRQILGQKVEFLVSFYNNEISEKSEIFDDQFSVERPDGSNFTLKIRSTKLEDSAMYFCASSTPDRGSYEQYFGPGTRLTVT.

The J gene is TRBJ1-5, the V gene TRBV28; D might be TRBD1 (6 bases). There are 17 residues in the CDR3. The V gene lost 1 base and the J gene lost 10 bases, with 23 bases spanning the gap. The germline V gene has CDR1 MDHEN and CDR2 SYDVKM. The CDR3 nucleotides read TGTGCCAGCAGTTTATATACCTTACAGGGTGGGAATCGACCCCAGCATTTT. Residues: CASSLYTLQGGNRPQHF.

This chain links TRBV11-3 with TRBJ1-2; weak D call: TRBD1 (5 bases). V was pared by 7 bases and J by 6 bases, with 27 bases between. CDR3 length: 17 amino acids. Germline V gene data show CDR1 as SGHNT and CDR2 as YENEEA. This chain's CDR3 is CASTSLTGLVGSNGYTF. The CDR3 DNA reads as TGTGCCAGCACCTCTCTAACAGGTCTGGTTGGGTCTAATGGCTACACCTTC.

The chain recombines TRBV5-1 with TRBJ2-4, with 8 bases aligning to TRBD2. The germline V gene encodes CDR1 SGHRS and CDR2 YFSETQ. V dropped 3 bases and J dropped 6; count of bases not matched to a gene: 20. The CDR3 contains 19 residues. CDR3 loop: CASSSIPIRTAGALNIQYF. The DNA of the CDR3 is TGCGCCAGCAGCTCCATCCCGATCCGGACAGCGGGGGCCCTAAACATTCAGTACTTC.

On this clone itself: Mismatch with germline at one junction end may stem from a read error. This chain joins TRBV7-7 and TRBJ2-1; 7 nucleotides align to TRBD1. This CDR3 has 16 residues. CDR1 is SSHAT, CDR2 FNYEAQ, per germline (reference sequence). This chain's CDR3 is CASSLGRDSSPNEQFF. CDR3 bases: TGTGCTAGCAGCTTAGGACGGGACAGTTCTCCCAATGAGCAGTTCTTC.

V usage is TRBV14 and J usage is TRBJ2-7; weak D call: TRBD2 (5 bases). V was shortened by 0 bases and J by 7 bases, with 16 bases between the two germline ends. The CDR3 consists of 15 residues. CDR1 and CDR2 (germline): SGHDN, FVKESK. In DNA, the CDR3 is TGTGCCAGCAGCCAAGAGGGATTCCCTTCGGGAGAGCAGTACTTC. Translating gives CASSQEGFPSGEQYF.

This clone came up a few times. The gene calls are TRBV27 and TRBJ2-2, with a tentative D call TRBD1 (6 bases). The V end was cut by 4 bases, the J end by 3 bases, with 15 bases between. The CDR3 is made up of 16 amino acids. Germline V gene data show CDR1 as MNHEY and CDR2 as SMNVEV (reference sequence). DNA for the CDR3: TGTGCCAGCAGTTCGAACAGGGAAGGGGACACCGGGGAGCTGTTTTTT. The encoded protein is CASSSNREGDTGELFF.

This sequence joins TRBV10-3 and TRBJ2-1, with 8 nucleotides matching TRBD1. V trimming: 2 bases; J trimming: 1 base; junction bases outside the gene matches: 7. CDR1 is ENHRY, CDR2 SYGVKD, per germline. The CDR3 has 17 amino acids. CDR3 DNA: TGTGCCATCAGTGAGATCAGGGGGCTAGGGTCCTACAATGAGCAGTTCTTC. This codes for CAISEIRGLGSYNEQFF.

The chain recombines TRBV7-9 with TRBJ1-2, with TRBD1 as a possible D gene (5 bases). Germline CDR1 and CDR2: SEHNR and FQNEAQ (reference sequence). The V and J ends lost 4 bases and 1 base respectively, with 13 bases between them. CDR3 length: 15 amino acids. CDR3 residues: CASSSGGRHNYGYTF. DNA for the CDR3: TGTGCCAGCAGCTCCGGGGGACGGCATAACTATGGCTACACCTTC.

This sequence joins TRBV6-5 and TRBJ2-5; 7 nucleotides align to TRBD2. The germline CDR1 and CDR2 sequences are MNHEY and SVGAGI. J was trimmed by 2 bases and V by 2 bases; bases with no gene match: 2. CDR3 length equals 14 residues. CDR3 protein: CASSYAGRQETQYF. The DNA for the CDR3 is TGTGCCAGCAGTTACGCCGGGAGGCAAGAGACCCAGTACTTC.

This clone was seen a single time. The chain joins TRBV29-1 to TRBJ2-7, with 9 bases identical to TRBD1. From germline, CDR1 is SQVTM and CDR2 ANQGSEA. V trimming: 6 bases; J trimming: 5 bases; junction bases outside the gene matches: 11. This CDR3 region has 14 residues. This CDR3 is CSVEVRTGVHEQYF. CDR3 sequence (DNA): TGCAGCGTGGAGGTCCGGACAGGGGTCCACGAGCAGTACTTC.

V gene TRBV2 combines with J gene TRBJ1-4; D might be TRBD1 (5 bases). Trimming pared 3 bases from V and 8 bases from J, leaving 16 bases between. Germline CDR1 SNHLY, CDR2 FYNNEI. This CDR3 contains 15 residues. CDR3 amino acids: CASSDEWGVGEKLFF. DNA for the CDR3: TGTGCCAGCAGTGACGAGTGGGGGGTAGGGGAAAAACTGTTTTTT.

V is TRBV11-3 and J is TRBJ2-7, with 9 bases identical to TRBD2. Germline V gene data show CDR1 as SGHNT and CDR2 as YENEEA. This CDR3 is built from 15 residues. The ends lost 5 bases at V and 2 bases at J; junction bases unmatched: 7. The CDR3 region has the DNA TGTGCCAGCAGCCCGGGGGCTAGCGGGGCCTACGAGCAGTACTTC. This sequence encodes CASSPGASGAYEQYF.

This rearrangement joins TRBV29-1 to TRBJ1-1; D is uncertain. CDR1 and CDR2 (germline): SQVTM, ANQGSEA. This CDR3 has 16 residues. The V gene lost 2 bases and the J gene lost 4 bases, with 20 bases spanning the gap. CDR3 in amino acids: CSVESAAPGISTEAFF. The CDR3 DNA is TGCAGCGTTGAATCGGCGGCCCCGGGAATTAGCACTGAAGCTTTCTTT.

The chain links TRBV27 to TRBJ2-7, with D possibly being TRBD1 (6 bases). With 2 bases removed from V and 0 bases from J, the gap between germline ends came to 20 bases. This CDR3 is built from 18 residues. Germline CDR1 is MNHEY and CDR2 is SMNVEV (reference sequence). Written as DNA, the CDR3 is TGTGCCAGCAGTTTAGAGGCAGGGGTACTATTATTCTCCTACGAGCAGTACTTC. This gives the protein CASSLEAGVLLFSYEQYF.

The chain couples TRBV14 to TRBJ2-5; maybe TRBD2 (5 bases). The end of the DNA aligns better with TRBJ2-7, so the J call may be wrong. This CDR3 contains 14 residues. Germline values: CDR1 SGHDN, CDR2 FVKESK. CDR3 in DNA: TGTGCCAGCAGCCCGCGGGTAGGTATGTACGAGCAGTACTTC. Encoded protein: CASSPRVGMYEQYF.

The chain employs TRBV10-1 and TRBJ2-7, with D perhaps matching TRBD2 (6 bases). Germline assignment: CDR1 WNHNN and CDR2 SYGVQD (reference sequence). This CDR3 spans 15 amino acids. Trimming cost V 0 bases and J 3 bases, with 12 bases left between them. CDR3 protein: CASSESGGGIYEQYF. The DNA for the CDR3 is TGCGCCAGCAGTGAGTCGGGGGGAGGAATCTACGAGCAGTACTTC.

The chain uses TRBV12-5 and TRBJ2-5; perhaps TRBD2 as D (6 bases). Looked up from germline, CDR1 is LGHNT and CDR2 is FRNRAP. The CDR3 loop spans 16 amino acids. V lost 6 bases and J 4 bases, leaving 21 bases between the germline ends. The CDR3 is CASGSILRGRGETQYF. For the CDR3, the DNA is TGTGCTAGTGGCTCTATCCTCCGGGGGAGAGGAGAGACCCAGTACTTC.

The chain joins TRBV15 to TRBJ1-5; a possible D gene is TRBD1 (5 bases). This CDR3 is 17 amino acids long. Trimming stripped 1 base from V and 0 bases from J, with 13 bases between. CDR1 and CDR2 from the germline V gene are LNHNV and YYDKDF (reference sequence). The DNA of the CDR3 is TGTGCCACCAGCAGAGTTGCGGGAGGGGATAGCAATCAGCCCCAGCATTTT. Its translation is CATSRVAGGDSNQPQHF.

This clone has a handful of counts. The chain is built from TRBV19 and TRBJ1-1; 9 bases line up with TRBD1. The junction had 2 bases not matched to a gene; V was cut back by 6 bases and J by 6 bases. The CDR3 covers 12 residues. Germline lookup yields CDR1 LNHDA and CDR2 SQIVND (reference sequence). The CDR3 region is CASRGQGPEAFF. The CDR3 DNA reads TGTGCCAGTAGGGGACAGGGACCTGAAGCTTTCTTT.

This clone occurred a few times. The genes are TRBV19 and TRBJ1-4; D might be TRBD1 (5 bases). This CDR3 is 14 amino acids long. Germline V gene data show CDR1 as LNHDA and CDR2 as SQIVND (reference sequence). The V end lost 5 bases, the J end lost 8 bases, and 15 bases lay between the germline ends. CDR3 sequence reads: CASSGSGRREKLFF. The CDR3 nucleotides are TGTGCCAGTAGTGGATCAGGGCGTAGGGAAAAACTGTTTTTT.

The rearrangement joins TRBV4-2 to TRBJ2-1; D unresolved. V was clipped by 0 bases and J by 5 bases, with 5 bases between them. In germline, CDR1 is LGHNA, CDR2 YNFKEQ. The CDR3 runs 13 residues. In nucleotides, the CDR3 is TGTGCCAGCAGCCAAGAACACCACAATGAGCAGTTCTTC. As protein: CASSQEHHNEQFF.

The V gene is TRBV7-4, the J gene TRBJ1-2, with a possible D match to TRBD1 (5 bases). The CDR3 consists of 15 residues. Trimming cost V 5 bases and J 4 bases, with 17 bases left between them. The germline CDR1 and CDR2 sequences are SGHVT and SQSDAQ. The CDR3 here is CASSAGQPGGYGYTF. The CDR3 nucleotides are TGTGCCAGCAGCGCAGGTCAGCCGGGGGGCTATGGCTACACCTTC.

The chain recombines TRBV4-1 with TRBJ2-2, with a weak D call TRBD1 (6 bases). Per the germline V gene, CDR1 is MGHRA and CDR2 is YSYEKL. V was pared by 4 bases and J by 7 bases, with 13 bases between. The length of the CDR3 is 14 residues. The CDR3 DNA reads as TGCGCCAGCAGCCTCCTTAGGGGGAGCGGGGAGCTGTTTTTT. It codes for CASSLLRGSGELFF.

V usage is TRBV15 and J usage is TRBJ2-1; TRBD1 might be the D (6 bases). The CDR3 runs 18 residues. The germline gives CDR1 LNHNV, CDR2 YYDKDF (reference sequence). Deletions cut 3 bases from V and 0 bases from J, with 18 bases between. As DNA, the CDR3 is TGTGCCACCAGCAGTAAGGGGGTACAGGTCAGCTCCTACAATGAGCAGTTCTTC. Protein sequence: CATSSKGVQVSSYNEQFF.

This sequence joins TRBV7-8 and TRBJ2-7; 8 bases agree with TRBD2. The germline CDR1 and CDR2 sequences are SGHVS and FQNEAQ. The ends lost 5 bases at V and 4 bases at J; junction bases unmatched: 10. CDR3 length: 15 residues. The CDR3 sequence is CASSLRREGLYEQYF. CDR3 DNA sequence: TGTGCCAGCAGCCTTCGACGGGAGGGATTATACGAGCAGTACTTC.

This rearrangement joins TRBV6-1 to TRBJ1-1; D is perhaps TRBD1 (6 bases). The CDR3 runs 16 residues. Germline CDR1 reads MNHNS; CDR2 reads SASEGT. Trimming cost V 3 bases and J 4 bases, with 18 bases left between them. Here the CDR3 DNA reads TGTGCCAGCAGTGAGGGGGCCGGGGGGGTAAGCACTGAAGCTTTCTTT. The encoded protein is CASSEGAGGVSTEAFF.

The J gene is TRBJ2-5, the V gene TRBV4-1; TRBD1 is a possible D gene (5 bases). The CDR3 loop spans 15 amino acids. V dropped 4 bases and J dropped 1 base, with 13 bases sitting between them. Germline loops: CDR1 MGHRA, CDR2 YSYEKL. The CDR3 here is CASSLGPTAQETQYF. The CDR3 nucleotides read TGCGCCAGCAGCCTCGGACCGACAGCCCAAGAGACCCAGTACTTC.

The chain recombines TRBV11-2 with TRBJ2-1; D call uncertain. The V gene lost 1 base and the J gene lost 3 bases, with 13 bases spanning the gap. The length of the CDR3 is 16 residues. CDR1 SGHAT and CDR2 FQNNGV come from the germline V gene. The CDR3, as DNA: TGTGCCAGCAGCTTAGGTTGGATAGCCGGCTACAATGAGCAGTTCTTC. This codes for CASSLGWIAGYNEQFF.

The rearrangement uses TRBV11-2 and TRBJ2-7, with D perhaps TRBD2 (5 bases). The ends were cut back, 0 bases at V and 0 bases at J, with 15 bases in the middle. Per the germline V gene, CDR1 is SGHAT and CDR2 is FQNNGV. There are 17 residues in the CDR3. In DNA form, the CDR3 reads TGTGCCAGCAGCTTAGACAGGACTGCTAGTATCTCCTACGAGCAGTACTTC. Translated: CASSLDRTASISYEQYF.

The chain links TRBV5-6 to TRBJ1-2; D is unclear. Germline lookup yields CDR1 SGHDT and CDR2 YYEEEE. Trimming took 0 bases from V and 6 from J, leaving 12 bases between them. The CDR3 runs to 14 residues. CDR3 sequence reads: CASSLDSELDGYTF. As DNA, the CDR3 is TGTGCCAGCAGCTTGGATAGTGAGTTGGATGGCTACACCTTC.